A selection of T cell receptor beta chains follows, all from one sample in a study of shared clonotypes between healthy human individuals. Repertoires were generated with immunoSEQ multiplex PCR, while TCRdb's copy carries only in-frame clones and drops some. The sample has around 2.1 million clones, roughly 91% seen once. Sequencing was performed on naive CD8+ T cells from PBMCs. These receptors were collected from a man aged 18 to 29 in good health. Some clones in this sample may be carry-over from other donors' samples. CDR3s include the opening cysteine and the closing phenylalanine or tryptophan. Fields, in order: clone size, V gene, D gene, J gene, CDR3 protein, CDR3 DNA. A D gene is named only where the DNA matches it firmly. Clone size is stated in some rows and not others, as once, few, many or a class when expanded.

.,TRBV7-7,TRBD1,TRBJ2-7,CASSPIPGQGTKPFSYEQYF,TGTGCCAGCAGCCCGATTCCGGGACAGGGGACAAAACCTTTCTCCTACGAGCAGTACTTC
once,TRBV2,TRBD1,TRBJ2-7,CASSYRDRAYEQYF,TGTGCCAGCAGTTACCGGGACAGGGCCTACGAGCAGTACTTC
.,TRBV5-6,TRBD1,TRBJ1-2,CASSSATGIGGYTF,TGTGCCAGCAGCTCTGCGACAGGGATCGGTGGCTACACCTTC
.,TRBV10-3,.,TRBJ2-7,CAISESTTGDEQYF,TGTGCCATCAGTGAGTCGACAACGGGGGACGAGCAGTACTTC
.,TRBV5-6,.,TRBJ2-5,CASSARGRETQYF,TGTGCCAGCAGCGCCAGGGGACGAGAGACCCAGTACTTC
.,TRBV27,TRBD1,TRBJ1-4,CASSLVGTGYEKLFF,TGTGCCAGCAGTTTAGTCGGGACAGGGTATGAAAAACTGTTTTTT
once,TRBV7-8,.,TRBJ1-2,CASSPRQSYGYTF,TGTGCCAGCAGCCCCCGACAGAGCTATGGCTACACCTTC
.,TRBV2,TRBD1,TRBJ1-5,CASRDTGGAYQPQHF,TGTGCCAGCAGGGACACAGGGGGCGCCTATCAGCCCCAGCATTTT
.,TRBV7-6,TRBD2,TRBJ2-5,CASSFIMGSPGLAQETQYF,TGTGCCAGCAGCTTTATAATGGGTTCGCCGGGACTAGCCCAAGAGACCCAGTACTTC
.,TRBV5-6,TRBD2,TRBJ2-7,CASSFGGGSHYEQYF,TGTGCCAGCAGCTTTGGTGGCGGGAGTCACTACGAGCAGTACTTC
.,TRBV20-1,.,TRBJ2-7,CSASNGEQYF,TGCAGTGCTTCTAACGGCGAGCAGTACTTC
.,TRBV5-4,.,TRBJ2-7,CASSLAGVPYEQYF,TGTGCCAGCAGCTTGGCAGGGGTTCCCTACGAGCAGTACTTC
few,TRBV30,.,TRBJ2-2,CAWTSNTGELFF,TGTGCCTGGACCTCGAACACCGGGGAGCTGTTTTTT
.,TRBV15,TRBD1,TRBJ2-7,CATSKGQGKSYEQYF,TGTGCCACCAGCAAAGGACAGGGAAAGTCCTACGAGCAGTACTTC
.,TRBV7-9,.,TRBJ1-1,CASSLAQGEAFF,TGTGCCAGCAGCTTAGCGCAGGGTGAAGCTTTCTTT
.,TRBV29-1,.,TRBJ2-3,CSVNGGFLRDTQYF,TGCAGCGTTAACGGGGGTTTTCTAAGAGATACGCAGTATTTT
.,TRBV27,.,TRBJ2-1,CASSYRGRIDEQFF,TGTGCCAGCAGTTACCGGGGGCGGATCGATGAGCAGTTCTTC
.,TRBV6-5,.,TRBJ1-3,CASSSWTEGSGNTIYF,TGTGCCAGCAGTTCATGGACAGAAGGGTCTGGAAACACCATATATTTT
.,TRBV2,TRBD2,TRBJ2-7,CASSVKGLAGEPDLYEQYF,TGTGCCAGCAGCGTGAAAGGACTAGCGGGAGAGCCAGACCTTTACGAGCAGTACTTC
.,TRBV10-3,.,TRBJ1-1,CAISEGPEAFF,TGTGCCATCAGTGAAGGGCCTGAAGCTTTCTTT
.,TRBV9,TRBD1,TRBJ2-4,CASSLPRQGANENIQYF,TGTGCCAGCAGCCTTCCCAGACAGGGGGCTAATGAAAACATTCAGTACTTC
.,TRBV5-1,TRBD2,TRBJ2-5,CASKPDLAGVTETQYF,TGCGCCAGCAAACCCGACCTAGCGGGAGTAACAGAGACCCAGTACTTC
.,TRBV7-9,TRBD1,TRBJ2-1,CASREGSRGLHEQFF,TGTGCCAGCAGGGAAGGCTCTAGGGGGCTCCATGAGCAGTTCTTC
once,TRBV7-9,.,TRBJ2-5,CASSLSLLETQYF,TGTGCCAGCAGCTTATCACTACTAGAGACCCAGTACTTC
.,TRBV6-1,.,TRBJ1-2,CASSDRTEVGYGYTF,TGTGCCAGCAGTGACCGGACAGAAGTGGGCTATGGCTACACCTTC
.,TRBV9,.,TRBJ2-5,CASSPGAGIKETQYF,TGTGCCAGCAGCCCCGGGGCCGGGATTAAAGAGACCCAGTACTTC
.,TRBV9,.,TRBJ2-1,CASSVQRDRGYEQFF,TGTGCCAGCAGCGTCCAGAGGGACCGAGGATATGAGCAGTTCTTC
.,TRBV13,TRBD2,TRBJ2-1,CASSPQRELNEQFF,TGTGCCAGCAGCCCACAGCGGGAGCTCAATGAGCAGTTCTTC
once,TRBV4-1,.,TRBJ2-2,CASSQASRNTGELFF,TGCGCCAGCAGCCAAGCGAGTAGAAACACCGGGGAGCTGTTTTTT
.,TRBV4-3,.,TRBJ1-5,CASSLGKYQPQHF,TGCGCCAGCAGCCTAGGCAAGTATCAGCCCCAGCATTTT
.,TRBV7-2,.,TRBJ2-7,CASSFSSSGYEQYF,TGTGCCAGCAGCTTTTCTAGTAGCGGCTACGAGCAGTACTTC